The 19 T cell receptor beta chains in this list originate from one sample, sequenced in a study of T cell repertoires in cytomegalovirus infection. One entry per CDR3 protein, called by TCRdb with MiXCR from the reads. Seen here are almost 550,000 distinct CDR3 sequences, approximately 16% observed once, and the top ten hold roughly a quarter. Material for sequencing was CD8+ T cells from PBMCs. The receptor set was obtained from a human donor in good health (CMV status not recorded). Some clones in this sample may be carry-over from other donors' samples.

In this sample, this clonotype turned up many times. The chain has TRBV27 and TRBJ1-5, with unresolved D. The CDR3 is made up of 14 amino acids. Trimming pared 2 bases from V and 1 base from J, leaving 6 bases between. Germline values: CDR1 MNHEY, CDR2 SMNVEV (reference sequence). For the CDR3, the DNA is TGTGCCAGCAGTTTAGACCGAAGCAATCAGCCCCAGCATTTT. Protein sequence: CASSLDRSNQPQHF.

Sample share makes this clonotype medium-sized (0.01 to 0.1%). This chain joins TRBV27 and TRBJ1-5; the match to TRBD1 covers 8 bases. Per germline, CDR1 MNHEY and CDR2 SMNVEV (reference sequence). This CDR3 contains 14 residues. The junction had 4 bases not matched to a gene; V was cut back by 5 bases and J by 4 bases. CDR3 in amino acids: CASSQTGENQPQHF. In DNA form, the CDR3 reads TGTGCCAGCAGTCAGACAGGGGAGAATCAGCCCCAGCATTTT.

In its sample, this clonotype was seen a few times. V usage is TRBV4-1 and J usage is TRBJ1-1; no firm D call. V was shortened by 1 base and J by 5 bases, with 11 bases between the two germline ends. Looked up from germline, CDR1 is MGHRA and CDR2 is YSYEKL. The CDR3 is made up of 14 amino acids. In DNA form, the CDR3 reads TGCGCCAGCAGCCAAGGGGGTGGTGTTACTGAAGCTTTCTTT. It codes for CASSQGGGVTEAFF.

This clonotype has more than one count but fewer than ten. The CDR3 is CSVEKGPTYEQYF. The DNA of the CDR3 is TGCAGCGTTGAGAAGGGACCGACCTACGAGCAGTACTTC. The chain links TRBV29-1 to TRBJ2-7; either TRBD1 or TRBD2 may supply D (5 bases each). The CDR3 spans 13 residues. Trimming stripped 3 bases from V and 2 bases from J, with 11 bases between. CDR1 is SQVTM and CDR2 is ANQGSEA in the germline V gene.

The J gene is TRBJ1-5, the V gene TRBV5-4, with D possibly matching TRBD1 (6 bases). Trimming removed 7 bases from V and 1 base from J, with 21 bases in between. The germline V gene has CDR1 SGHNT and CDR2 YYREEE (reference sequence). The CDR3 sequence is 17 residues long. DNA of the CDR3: TGTGCCAGCTGCAGGGGCCTCTTAACTAGCAGCAATCAGCCCCAGCATTTT. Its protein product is CASCRGLLTSSNQPQHF. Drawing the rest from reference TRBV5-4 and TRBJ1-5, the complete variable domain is ETGVTQSPTHLIKTRGQQVTLRCSSQSGHNTVSWYQQALGQGPQFIFQYYREEENGRGNFPPRFSGLQFPNYSSELNVNALELDDSALYLCASCRGLLTSSNQPQHFGDGTRLSIL.

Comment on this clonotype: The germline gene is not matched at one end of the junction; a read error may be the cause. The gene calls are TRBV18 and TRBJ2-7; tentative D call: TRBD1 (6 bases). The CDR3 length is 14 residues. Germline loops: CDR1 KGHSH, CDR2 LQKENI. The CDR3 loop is CASSPPGAGYELYF. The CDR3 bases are TGTGCCAGCTCACCCCCAGGGGCTGGCTACGAGCTGTACTTC.

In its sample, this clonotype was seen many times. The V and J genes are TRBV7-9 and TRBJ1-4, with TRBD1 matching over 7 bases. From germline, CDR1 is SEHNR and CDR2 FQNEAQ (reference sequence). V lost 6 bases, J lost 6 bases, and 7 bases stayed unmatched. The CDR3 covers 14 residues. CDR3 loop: CASSYITGDEKLFF. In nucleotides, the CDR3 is TGTGCCAGCAGTTATATAACAGGGGATGAAAAACTGTTTTTT.

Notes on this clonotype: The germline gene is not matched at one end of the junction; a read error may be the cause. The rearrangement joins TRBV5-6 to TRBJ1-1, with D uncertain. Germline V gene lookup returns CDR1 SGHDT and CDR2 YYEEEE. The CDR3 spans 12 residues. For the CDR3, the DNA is TGTGCCAGCAGCCTGGGGAGGACTGTAGCTTTCTTT. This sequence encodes CASSLGRTVAFF.

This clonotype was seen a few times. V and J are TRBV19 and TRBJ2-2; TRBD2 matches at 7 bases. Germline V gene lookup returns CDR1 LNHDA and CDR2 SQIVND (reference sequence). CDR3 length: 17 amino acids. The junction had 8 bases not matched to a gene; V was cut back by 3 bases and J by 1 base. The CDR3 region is CASSMVELARNTGELFF. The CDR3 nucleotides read TGTGCCAGTAGTATGGTGGAACTAGCGAGGAACACCGGGGAGCTGTTTTTT.

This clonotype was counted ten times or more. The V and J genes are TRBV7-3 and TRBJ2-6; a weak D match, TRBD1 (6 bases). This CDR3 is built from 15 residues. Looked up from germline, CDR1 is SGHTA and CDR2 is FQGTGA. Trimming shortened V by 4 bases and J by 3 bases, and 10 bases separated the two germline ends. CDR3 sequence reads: CASSSQGFGANVLTF. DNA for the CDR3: TGTGCCAGCAGCTCACAGGGTTTTGGGGCCAACGTCCTGACTTTC.

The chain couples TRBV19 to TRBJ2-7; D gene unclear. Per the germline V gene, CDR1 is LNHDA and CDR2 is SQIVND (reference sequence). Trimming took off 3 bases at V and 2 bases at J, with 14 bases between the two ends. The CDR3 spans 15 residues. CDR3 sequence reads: CASSMRWSIAYEQYF. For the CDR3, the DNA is TGTGCCAGTAGTATGAGATGGTCAATAGCCTACGAGCAGTACTTC.

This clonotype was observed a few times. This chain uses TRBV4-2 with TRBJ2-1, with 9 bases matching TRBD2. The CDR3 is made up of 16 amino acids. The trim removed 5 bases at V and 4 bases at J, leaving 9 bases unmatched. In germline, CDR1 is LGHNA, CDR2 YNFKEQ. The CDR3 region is CASSATGTSSYNEQFF. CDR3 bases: TGTGCCAGCAGCGCAACCGGGACTAGCAGTTACAATGAGCAGTTCTTC.

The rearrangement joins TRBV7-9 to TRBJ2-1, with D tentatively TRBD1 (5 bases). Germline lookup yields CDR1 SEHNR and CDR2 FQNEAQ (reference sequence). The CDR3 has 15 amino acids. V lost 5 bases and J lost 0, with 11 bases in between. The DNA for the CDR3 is TGTGCCAGCAGCCCGGAGACAGTCTCCTACAATGAGCAGTTCTTC. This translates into CASSPETVSYNEQFF.

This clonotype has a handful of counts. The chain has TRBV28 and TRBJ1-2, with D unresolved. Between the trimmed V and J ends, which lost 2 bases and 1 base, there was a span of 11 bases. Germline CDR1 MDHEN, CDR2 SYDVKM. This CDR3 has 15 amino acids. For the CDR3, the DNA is TGTGCCAGCAGTTTACCCGGGCGTAGTAACTATGGCTACACCTTC. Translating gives CASSLPGRSNYGYTF.

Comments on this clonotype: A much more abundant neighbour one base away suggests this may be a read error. The CDR3 DNA follows: TGTGCCAGCGGACTACTAAGGGCTAGCGGGAGCCATGAGCAGTTCTTC. The encoded protein is CASGLLRASGSHEQFF. The chain carries TRBV28 and TRBJ2-1; 10 bases agree with TRBD2. V was clipped by 8 bases and J by 8 bases; unmatched bases: 15. The CDR3 consists of 16 residues. CDR1 MDHEN and CDR2 SYDVKM come from the germline V gene. Supplemented by reference TRBV28 and TRBJ2-1, the full variable domain reads DVKVTQSSRYLVKRTGEKVFLECVQDMDHENMFWYRQDPGLGLRLIYFSYDVKMKEKGDIPEGYSVSREKKERFSLILESASTNQTSMYLCASGLLRASGSHEQFFGPGTRLTVL.

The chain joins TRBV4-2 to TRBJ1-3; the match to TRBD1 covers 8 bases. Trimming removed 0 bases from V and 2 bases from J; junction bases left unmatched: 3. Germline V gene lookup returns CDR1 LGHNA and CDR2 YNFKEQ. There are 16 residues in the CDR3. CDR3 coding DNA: TGTGCCAGCAGCCAAGATTACAGGGGGACTGGAAACACCATATATTTT. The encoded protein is CASSQDYRGTGNTIYF.

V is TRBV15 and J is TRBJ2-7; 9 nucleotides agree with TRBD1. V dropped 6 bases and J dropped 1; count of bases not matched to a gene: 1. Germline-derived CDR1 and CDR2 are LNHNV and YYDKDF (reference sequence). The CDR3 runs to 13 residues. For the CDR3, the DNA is TGTGCCACCAGAGACAGGGGGTCCTACGAGCAGTACTTC. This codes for CATRDRGSYEQYF. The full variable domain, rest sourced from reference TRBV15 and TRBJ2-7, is DAMVIQNPRYQVTQFGKPVTLSCSQTLNHNVMYWYQQKSSQAPKLLFHYYDKDFNNEADTPDNFQSRRPNTSFCFLDIRSPGLGDTAMYLCATRDRGSYEQYFGPGTRLTVT.

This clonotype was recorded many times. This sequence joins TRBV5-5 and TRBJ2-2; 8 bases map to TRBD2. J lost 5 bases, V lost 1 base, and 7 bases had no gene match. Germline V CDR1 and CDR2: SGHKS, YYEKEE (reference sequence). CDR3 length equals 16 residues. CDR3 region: CASSLSLAGQTGELFF. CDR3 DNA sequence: TGTGCCAGCAGCTTGTCGCTAGCGGGTCAAACCGGGGAGCTGTTTTTT.

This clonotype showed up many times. In DNA form, the CDR3 reads TGTGCCAGCAGATCGAGCGGGGAAAATGAGCAGTTCTTC. Translated: CASRSSGENEQFF. This chain joins TRBV7-9 and TRBJ2-1; 7 bases are a match to TRBD2. In germline, CDR1 is SEHNR, CDR2 FQNEAQ (reference sequence). V trimming: 6 bases; J trimming: 7 bases; junction bases outside the gene matches: 6. This CDR3 spans 13 amino acids.